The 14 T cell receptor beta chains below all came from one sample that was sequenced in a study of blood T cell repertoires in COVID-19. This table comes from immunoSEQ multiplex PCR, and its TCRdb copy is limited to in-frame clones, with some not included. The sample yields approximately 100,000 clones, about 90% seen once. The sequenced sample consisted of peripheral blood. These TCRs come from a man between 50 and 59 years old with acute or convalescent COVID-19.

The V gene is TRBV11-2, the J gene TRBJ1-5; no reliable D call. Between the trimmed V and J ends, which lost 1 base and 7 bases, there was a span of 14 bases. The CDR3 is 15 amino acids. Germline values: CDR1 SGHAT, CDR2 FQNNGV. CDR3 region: CASSLAGGIDQPQHF. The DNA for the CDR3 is TGTGCCAGCAGCTTAGCAGGAGGAATAGACCAGCCCCAGCATTTT.

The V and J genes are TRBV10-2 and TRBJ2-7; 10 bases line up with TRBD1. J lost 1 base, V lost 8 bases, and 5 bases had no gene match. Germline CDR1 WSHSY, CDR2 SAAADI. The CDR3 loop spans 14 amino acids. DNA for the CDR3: TGCGCCAGCGGTGGGGGACAGGGGTCCTACGAGCAGTACTTC. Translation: CASGGGQGSYEQYF.

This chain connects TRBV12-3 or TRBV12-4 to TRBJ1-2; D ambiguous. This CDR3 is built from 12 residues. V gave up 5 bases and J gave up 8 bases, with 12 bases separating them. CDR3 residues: CASSPYRVGYTF. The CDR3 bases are TGTGCCAGCAGTCCTTACCGGGTCGGCTACACCTTC.

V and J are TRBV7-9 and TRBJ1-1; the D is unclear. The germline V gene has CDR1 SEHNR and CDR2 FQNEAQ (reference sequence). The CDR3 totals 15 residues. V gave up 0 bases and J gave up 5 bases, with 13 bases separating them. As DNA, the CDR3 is TGTGCCAGCAGCTTAGCGCGCGGGTCGCTAACTGAAGCTTTCTTT. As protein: CASSLARGSLTEAFF. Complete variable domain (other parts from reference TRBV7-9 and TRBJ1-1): DTGVSQNPRHKITKRGQNVTFRCDPISEHNRLYWYRQTLGQGPEFLTYFQNEAQLEKSRLLSDRFSAERPKGSFSTLEIQRTEQGDSAMYLCASSLARGSLTEAFFGQGTRLTVV.

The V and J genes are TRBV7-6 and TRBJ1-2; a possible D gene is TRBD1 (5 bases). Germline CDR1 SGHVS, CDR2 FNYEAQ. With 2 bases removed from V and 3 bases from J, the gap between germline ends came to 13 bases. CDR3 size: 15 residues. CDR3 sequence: CASSLSPGSDYGYTF. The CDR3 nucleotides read TGTGCCAGCAGCTTATCTCCAGGGTCGGACTATGGCTACACCTTC.

The DNA of the CDR3 is TGTGCCAGCTCACCCCCGGGGCGTCGGGAGGGAGATACGCAGTATTTT. This sequence encodes CASSPPGRREGDTQYF. V gene TRBV18 combines with J gene TRBJ2-3; 8 bases align to TRBD2. The CDR3 loop spans 16 amino acids. The germline V gene encodes CDR1 KGHSH and CDR2 LQKENI. Trimming removed 3 bases from V and 5 bases from J; junction bases left unmatched: 10.

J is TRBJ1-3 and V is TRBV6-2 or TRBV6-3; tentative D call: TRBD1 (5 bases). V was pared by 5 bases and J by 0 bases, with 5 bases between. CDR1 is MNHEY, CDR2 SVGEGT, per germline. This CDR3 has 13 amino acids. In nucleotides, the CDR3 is TGTGCCAGCAGTCAGGGCTCTGGAAACACCATATATTTT. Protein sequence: CASSQGSGNTIYF.

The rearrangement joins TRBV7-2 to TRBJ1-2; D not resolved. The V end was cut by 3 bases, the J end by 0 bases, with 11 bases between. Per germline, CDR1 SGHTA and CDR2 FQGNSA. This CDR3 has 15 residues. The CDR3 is CASSFSKEANYGYTF. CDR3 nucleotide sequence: TGTGCCAGCAGCTTCTCCAAGGAGGCTAACTATGGCTACACCTTC.

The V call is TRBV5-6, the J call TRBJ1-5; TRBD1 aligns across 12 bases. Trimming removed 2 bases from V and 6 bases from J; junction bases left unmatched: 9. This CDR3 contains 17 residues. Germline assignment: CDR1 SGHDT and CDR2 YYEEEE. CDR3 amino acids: CASSFLRGTGGGQPQHF. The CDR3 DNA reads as TGTGCCAGCAGCTTCTTACGGGGGACAGGGGGCGGTCAGCCCCAGCATTTT.

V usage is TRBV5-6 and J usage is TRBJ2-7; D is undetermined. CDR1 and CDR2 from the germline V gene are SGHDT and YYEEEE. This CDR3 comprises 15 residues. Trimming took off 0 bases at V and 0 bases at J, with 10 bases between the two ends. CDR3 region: CASSLGHTSSYEQYF. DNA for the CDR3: TGTGCCAGCAGCTTGGGACACACGAGCTCCTACGAGCAGTACTTC.

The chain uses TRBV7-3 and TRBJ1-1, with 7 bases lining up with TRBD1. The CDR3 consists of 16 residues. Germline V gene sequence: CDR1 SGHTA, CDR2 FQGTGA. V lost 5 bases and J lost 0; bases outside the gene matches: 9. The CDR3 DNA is TGTGCCAGCAGCCCTTACAGGGGACGGGTGAACACTGAAGCTTTCTTT. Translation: CASSPYRGRVNTEAFF.

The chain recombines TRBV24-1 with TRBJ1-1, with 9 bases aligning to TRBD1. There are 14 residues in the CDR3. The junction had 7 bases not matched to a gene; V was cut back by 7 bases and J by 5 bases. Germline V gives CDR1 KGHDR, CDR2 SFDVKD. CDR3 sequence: CATSPGTGKTEAFF. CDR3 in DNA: TGTGCCACCAGCCCCGGGACAGGGAAGACTGAAGCTTTCTTT.

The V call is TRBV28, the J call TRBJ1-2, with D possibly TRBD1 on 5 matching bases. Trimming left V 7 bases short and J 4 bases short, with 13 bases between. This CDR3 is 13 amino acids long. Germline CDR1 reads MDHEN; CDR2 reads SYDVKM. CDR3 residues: CASTVGGVYGYTF. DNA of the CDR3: TGTGCCAGCACCGTGGGGGGAGTCTATGGCTACACCTTC.

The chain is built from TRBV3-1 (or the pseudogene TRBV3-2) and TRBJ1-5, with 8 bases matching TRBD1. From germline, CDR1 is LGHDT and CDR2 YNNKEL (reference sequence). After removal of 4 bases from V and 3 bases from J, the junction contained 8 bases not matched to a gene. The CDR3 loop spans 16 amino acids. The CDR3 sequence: CASSPGQGRDNQPQHF. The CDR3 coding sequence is TGTGCCAGCAGCCCCGGACAGGGAAGGGACAATCAGCCCCAGCATTTT.